These 7 T cell receptor beta chains were all obtained from the same sample, sequenced in a study of blood T cells in healthy people across ages. Next came a second PCR, run for about 7 to 12 cycles, which used a sample-barcoded 5' primer along with a J-beta primer mix. TCRdb fed the 5' RACE reads into MiXCR, producing one record per CDR3 protein. This table holds about 840,000 distinct CDR3 sequences, almost 30% found once. These same records also appear under a second study, on T cells of mothers and their children.

The sample taken for sequencing was blood. These TCRs come from a woman aged 40 to 50 in good health.

This clonotype has more than one count but fewer than ten. CDR3 region: CASRVTEPNTEAFF. The CDR3 DNA reads TGTGCCAGCAGAGTTACCGAACCAAACACTGAAGCTTTCTTT. The J gene is TRBJ1-1, the V gene TRBV6-5; D uncertain. Per the germline V gene, CDR1 is MNHEY and CDR2 is SVGAGI. V lost 6 bases, J lost 2 bases, and 13 bases lay in between. The CDR3 has 14 residues.

This clonotype occurred many times. This rearrangement joins TRBV7-2 to TRBJ2-7; the D is unclear. With 5 bases removed from V and 2 bases from J, the gap between germline ends came to 10 bases. CDR3 length equals 13 residues. Per germline, CDR1 SGHTA and CDR2 FQGNSA. The CDR3 reads CASSRGHPYEQYF. DNA for the CDR3: TGTGCCAGCAGCCGCGGCCACCCCTACGAGCAGTACTTC.

Note on this clonotype: A much bigger clone sits one base away, suggesting this may be a read error. The chain couples TRBV29-1 to TRBJ2-3, with D hard to call. With 4 bases removed from V and 3 bases from J, the gap between germline ends came to 5 bases. Germline V CDR1 and CDR2: SQVTM, ANQGSEA. The CDR3 has 11 residues. In DNA form, the CDR3 reads TGCAGCGTTGTAGGGACAGATACGCAGTATTTT. Its translation is CSVVGTDTQYF.

The chain combines TRBV12-3 or TRBV12-4 with TRBJ1-1, with 8 bases lining up with TRBD1. The CDR3 consists of 15 residues. The trim removed 8 bases at V and 1 base at J, leaving 9 bases unmatched. CDR3 sequence (DNA): TGTGCCAGCCTGCCGATCGGGACAGGGAACACTGAAGCTTTCTTT. Translating gives CASLPIGTGNTEAFF.

Ten or more counts support this clonotype. The J gene is TRBJ2-1, the V gene TRBV5-1; possible D gene TRBD2, 5 bases. CDR1 is SGHRS and CDR2 is YFSETQ in the germline V gene. The CDR3 consists of 16 residues. Between the trimmed V and J ends, which lost 0 bases and 7 bases, there was a span of 17 bases. The DNA of the CDR3 is TGCGCCAGCAGCTTGGTATCTCCGGGGATAGGAAATGAGCAGTTCTTC. Protein sequence: CASSLVSPGIGNEQFF.

The rearrangement joins TRBV5-4 to TRBJ2-3; 9 positions match TRBD2. CDR1 and CDR2 (germline): SGHNT, YYREEE (reference sequence). This CDR3 is built from 16 residues. V trimming: 4 bases; J trimming: 2 bases; junction bases outside the gene matches: 8. The DNA for the CDR3 is TGTGCCAGCAGCCCGACCGGGGGACTAGCCACAGATACGCAGTATTTT. Translated: CASSPTGGLATDTQYF.

The chain carries TRBV18 and TRBJ1-2; D unclear. V lost 2 bases and J 3 bases, leaving 7 bases between the germline ends. This CDR3 spans 13 amino acids. In germline, CDR1 is KGHSH, CDR2 LQKENI. CDR3 nucleotides: TGTGCCAGCTCACCAGGGTTCGACTATGGCTACACCTTC. Translating it yields CASSPGFDYGYTF.